Listed below are T cell receptor beta chains from one sample, sequenced in a study of CD8 T cells in Susac syndrome. TCRdb used MiXCR to reprocess the immunoSEQ multiplex PCR reads, holding one entry per CDR3 protein. The table shows 210,000 or so distinct CDR3 sequences, with about 94% occurring only once. Source material: CD4+ T cells from PBMCs. Receptor source: a human donor with Susac syndrome. The conserved cysteine and the conserved F or W are not part of the CDR3 here. Fields, in order: V gene, CDR3 protein.

>TRBV4-3
ASSQDNRADTQY
>TRBV7-2
ASTPPGWGESTDTQY
>TRBV20-1
SATRTGGRSPLH
>TRBV6-2/TRBV6-3
ATSRGPETQY
>TRBV6-2/TRBV6-3
ASSPPGTGNQPQH
>TRBV5-4
ASSRQDGANVLT
>TRBV20-1
SARDPGTSDFQETQY
>TRBV20-1
SARDITGGAETQY
>TRBV9
ASSVAQSRSPLH
>TRBV27
ASSSIRRLANYGYT
>TRBV28
ASSPAWDEQF
>TRBV20-1
SARTPLYEQY
>TRBV20-1
SARDSMTYNSPLH
>TRBV12-3/TRBV12-4
ASSSRGLPNTEAF
>TRBV7-2
ASSLRTIDNEQF